These 3 T cell receptor beta chains share one sample of origin, sequenced in a study of blood T cell repertoires in COVID-19. Clones were sequenced by immunoSEQ multiplex PCR, and TCRdb holds only the in-frame ones, with some missing. The data hold about 280,000 clones, with about 85% observed a single time. Material for sequencing was PBMCs or T cells enriched from blood (not recorded which). All receptors derive from a woman aged 45-65 years who had recovered from COVID-19.

This chain links TRBV5-1 with TRBJ2-1, with 8 bases fitting TRBD1. The germline V gene has CDR1 SGHRS and CDR2 YFSETQ. CDR3 length: 13 residues. The J segment lost 2 bases and the V segment lost 7 bases, leaving 2 bases of the junction unmatched. The CDR3 sequence is CASGQGAYNEQFF. CDR3 DNA: TGCGCCAGCGGACAGGGCGCCTACAATGAGCAGTTCTTC. Variable domain in full (rest from reference TRBV5-1 and TRBJ2-1): KAGVTQTPRYLIKTRGQQVTLSCSPISGHRSVSWYQQTPGQGLQFLFEYFSETQRNKGNFPGRFSGRQFSNSRSEMNVSTLELGDSALYLCASGQGAYNEQFFGPGTRLTVL.

This chain connects TRBV30 to TRBJ2-7; 11 bases are shared with TRBD2. The V and J ends lost 4 bases and 3 bases, in that order; junction bases with no gene match: 2. From germline, CDR1 is GTSNPN and CDR2 SVGIG (reference sequence). The CDR3 runs to 13 residues. CDR3 protein: CAWTSGGNYEQYF. In nucleotides, the CDR3 is TGTGCCTGGACTAGCGGGGGGAACTACGAGCAGTACTTC.

The chain uses TRBV27 and TRBJ2-1; D possibly corresponds to TRBD2 (6 bases). There are 15 residues in the CDR3. Germline loops: CDR1 MNHEY, CDR2 SMNVEV (reference sequence). Trimming stripped 5 bases from V and 1 base from J, with 12 bases between. CDR3 in amino acids: CASSLPGLSYNEQFF. The CDR3 DNA reads as TGTGCCAGCAGTCTACCGGGACTTTCCTACAATGAGCAGTTCTTC.